These T cell receptor beta chains were read from a single sample in a study of T cell responses to AZD1222 COVID-19 vaccine. Method: immunoSEQ multiplex PCR; TCRdb's copy keeps in-frame clones and lacks some. This table holds about 70,000 clones, around 85% found once. Source: peripheral blood, taken on day 0 of AZD1222 vaccination. The receptor set was obtained from an adult in good health. Each CDR3 is given with its conserved first and last residue. Each record gives: clone size, D gene, V gene, J gene, CDR3 DNA, CDR3 protein. A D gene is named only where the DNA matches it firmly. Part of the rows lack a size; the others show once, few, many or a class for expanded clones.

-	TRBD1	TRBV19	TRBJ1-1	TGTGCCACTTCGATAACAGGGGCGTCCGAAGCTTTCTTT	CATSITGASEAFF
-	TRBD2	TRBV11-3	TRBJ2-1	TGTGCCAGCAGCCCCCCGGGACTAGCGGGAGCGAGGGAGCAGTTCTTC	CASSPPGLAGAREQFF
few	-	TRBV19	TRBJ1-5	TGTGCCAGTAGTATACAGGGCAGGGATCAGCCCCAGCATTTT	CASSIQGRDQPQHF
-	TRBD2	TRBV18	TRBJ2-1	TGTGCCAGCTCACCACCGAGATTGGGGACTAGTCATAGTGAGCAGTTCTTC	CASSPPRLGTSHSEQFF
-	-	TRBV5-6	TRBJ2-5	TGTGCCAGCAGCCTGAGGAACATACAAGAGACCCAGTACTTC	CASSLRNIQETQYF
-	-	TRBV27	TRBJ1-2	TGTGCCAGCAAATCCGCCGTCGGGGTCGACTATGGCTACACCTTC	CASKSAVGVDYGYTF
-	TRBD1	TRBV10-3	TRBJ1-1	TGTGCCATCAGACGGGACCGGGACAGGGGAGCTTTCTTT	CAIRRDRDRGAFF
-	TRBD1	TRBV5-5	TRBJ1-5	TGTGCCAGCAGTCCCGGGACAGGGATCCAGCCCCAGCATTTT	CASSPGTGIQPQHF
-	TRBD1	TRBV18	TRBJ1-4	TGTGCCAGCCACGGACAGGATGAAAAACTGTTTTTT	CASHGQDEKLFF
-	-	TRBV7-9	TRBJ1-3	TGTGCCAGCAGCACCGGGGAATCTGGAAACACCATATATTTT	CASSTGESGNTIYF
-	-	TRBV5-1	TRBJ2-7	TGCGCCAGCAGCACACTAGGGAGCGAGCAGTACTTC	CASSTLGSEQYF
-	-	TRBV12-5	TRBJ2-1	TGTGCTAGCATTCCAACAGGGCCTACCTACAATGAGCAGTTCTTC	CASIPTGPTYNEQFF